The 15 T cell receptor beta chains given below trace back to one sample, sequenced in a study of blood T cells in healthy people across ages (dated by TCRdb to 2015 to 2017). Libraries were built with 5' RACE. Sequenced on an Illumina HiSeq 2500. A second about 7 to 11 cycle PCR used a sample-barcoded 5' primer and a J-beta primer mix. TCRdb's own reprocessing of the public reads used fastp at Q25 and MiXCR and kept productive beta chains. Each entry is one CDR3 protein sequence, shown with its most common DNA and genes. The sample includes hundreds of thousands of distinct CDR3 sequences, with under 30% observed a single time. The top ten constitute about 3% of the sample. The same sample was also studied in work on T cells of mothers and their children.

The sample taken for sequencing was blood. These receptors were collected from a boy younger than 18 in good health.

This clonotype was counted ten times or more. This chain joins TRBV7-3 and TRBJ2-5; either TRBD1 or TRBD2 may fit D (6 bases each). Trimming shortened V by 4 bases and J by 3 bases, and 12 bases separated the two germline ends. CDR3 size: 14 residues. Looked up from germline, CDR1 is SGHTA and CDR2 is FQGTGA. Written as DNA, the CDR3 is TGTGCCAGCAGCTCCCGTAGGGGGGAAGAGACCCAGTACTTC. This gives the protein CASSSRRGEETQYF.

This clonotype showed up just a few times. The chain links TRBV6-1 to TRBJ2-5; D might be TRBD2 (6 bases). Looked up from germline, CDR1 is MNHNS and CDR2 is SASEGT. Between the trimmed V and J ends, which lost 3 bases and 5 bases, there was a span of 13 bases. The CDR3 is 14 amino acids. This CDR3 reads CASSDGRRLETQYF. The CDR3, as DNA: TGTGCCAGCAGTGACGGGAGAAGGTTGGAGACCCAGTACTTC.

V and J are TRBV20-1 and TRBJ2-5, with 13 bases fitting TRBD2. The CDR3 consists of 15 residues. Germline-derived CDR1 and CDR2 are DFQATT and SNEGSKA (reference sequence). Losses at the gene ends were 1 base for V and 7 bases for J; bases not matched to a gene: 6. CDR3 protein: CSARVTSGGKGTQYF. The CDR3 region has the DNA TGCAGTGCTAGAGTGACTAGCGGGGGGAAGGGGACCCAGTACTTC.

This clonotype has a handful of counts. This sequence joins TRBV7-9 and TRBJ1-6, with 7 bases that match TRBD1. CDR1 and CDR2 (germline): SEHNR, FQNEAQ (reference sequence). J lost 0 bases, V lost 7 bases, and 15 bases had no gene match. The CDR3 spans 19 residues. In nucleotides, the CDR3 is TGTGCCAGCACGGAGGGGACAGCAAGAAAGAGCTCCTATAATTCACCCCTCCACTTT. Encoded protein: CASTEGTARKSSYNSPLHF.

The rearrangement links TRBV7-3 to TRBJ1-5; D may be TRBD1 (6 bases). The CDR3 has 15 amino acids. The V gene lost 2 bases and the J gene lost 5 bases, with 13 bases spanning the gap. Germline CDR1 and CDR2: SGHTA and FQGTGA. CDR3 residues: CASSLSYREDQPQHF. The DNA for the CDR3 is TGTGCCAGCAGCTTATCATACAGGGAGGATCAGCCCCAGCATTTT. Variable domain in full (rest from reference TRBV7-3 and TRBJ1-5): GAGVSQTPSNKVTEKGKYVELRCDPISGHTALYWYRQSLGQGPEFLIYFQGTGAADDSGLPNDRFFAVRPEGSVSTLKIQRTERGDSAVYLCASSLSYREDQPQHFGDGTRLSIL.

This clonotype was detected only a few times. The CDR3 DNA reads as TGCGCCAGCAGCGGCCGTTGGGACAGGGCGTCCCACGAGCAGTACTTC. The encoded protein is CASSGRWDRASHEQYF. This sequence joins TRBV5-1 and TRBJ2-7; the match to TRBD1 covers 9 bases. The CDR3 is made up of 16 amino acids. Germline V gene lookup returns CDR1 SGHRS and CDR2 YFSETQ. J lost 5 bases, V lost 4 bases, and 13 bases had no gene match.

This chain links TRBV7-9 with TRBJ2-1; tentatively, D is TRBD1 or TRBD2 (5 bases each). Per germline, CDR1 SEHNR and CDR2 FQNEAQ (reference sequence). The CDR3 covers 16 residues. V lost 3 bases and J 9 bases, leaving 21 bases between the germline ends. The CDR3, as DNA: TGTGCCAGCAGCTTCACTAGGGACCCTCGAATGGTTGAGCAGTTCTTC. Its protein product is CASSFTRDPRMVEQFF.

This clonotype was found a few times. CDR3 in amino acids: CAISDRIAGASSTDTQYF. DNA of the CDR3: TGTGCCATCAGTGACCGGATAGCGGGGGCGTCTAGCACAGATACGCAGTATTTT. The gene calls are TRBV10-3 and TRBJ2-3; 9 nucleotides align to TRBD2. Germline V gene sequence: CDR1 ENHRY, CDR2 SYGVKD. J gave up 0 bases and V 3 bases, and 10 bases lay outside the gene matches. This CDR3 has 18 amino acids.

This sequence joins TRBV27 and TRBJ2-4; TRBD1 is a possible D gene (6 bases). V lost 0 bases and J 7 bases, leaving 13 bases between the germline ends. Germline loops: CDR1 MNHEY, CDR2 SMNVEV (reference sequence). The CDR3 sequence is 15 residues long. CDR3 protein: CASSLSGHPGNIQYF. CDR3 in DNA: TGTGCCAGCAGTTTATCGGGACACCCGGGGAACATTCAGTACTTC.

To note about this clonotype: The junction differs from germline at one of its ends, possibly a read error. This chain connects TRBV27 to TRBJ1-5; D not resolved. In germline, CDR1 is MNHEY, CDR2 SMNVEV (reference sequence). This CDR3 is built from 14 residues. This CDR3 reads CASGFRVGNQPQHF. Here the CDR3 DNA reads TGTGCCAGCGGTTTCCGGGTAGGGAATCAGCCCCAGCATTTT.

The V gene is TRBV12-3 or TRBV12-4, the J gene TRBJ2-3, with D unclear. Trimming took off 2 bases at V and 7 bases at J, with 4 bases between the two ends. CDR3 size: 11 residues. The CDR3 protein is CASSLTNTQYF. As DNA, the CDR3 is TGTGCCAGCAGTTTAACTAATACGCAGTATTTT.

The gene calls are TRBV5-1 and TRBJ2-7; 13 bases are shared with TRBD2. Germline CDR1 reads SGHRS; CDR2 reads YFSETQ. The CDR3 spans 15 residues. V gave up 4 bases and J gave up 3 bases; unmatched junction bases: 4. Written as DNA, the CDR3 is TGCGCCAGCAGCCAGGGACTAGCGGGGAACTACGAGCAGTACTTC. Encoded protein: CASSQGLAGNYEQYF.

This clonotype has a handful of counts. The rearrangement uses TRBV4-1 and TRBJ2-5; D is undetermined. Germline lookup yields CDR1 MGHRA and CDR2 YSYEKL. CDR3 length equals 16 residues. Trimming stripped 0 bases from V and 2 bases from J, with 13 bases between. CDR3 protein: CASSQDLGLDQETQYF. In nucleotides, the CDR3 is TGCGCCAGCAGCCAAGATTTGGGGTTAGATCAAGAGACCCAGTACTTC.

The chain employs TRBV27 and TRBJ1-5, with D perhaps matching TRBD1 (5 bases). The CDR3 loop spans 13 amino acids. V dropped 6 bases and J dropped 2 bases, with 8 bases sitting between them. The germline CDR1 and CDR2 sequences are MNHEY and SMNVEV (reference sequence). This CDR3 reads CASSKGGNQPQHF. The DNA of the CDR3 is TGTGCCAGCAGCAAAGGGGGCAATCAGCCCCAGCATTTT.

The chain joins TRBV28 to TRBJ2-5; D is undetermined. The DNA end favors TRBJ2-1, so the J call may be wrong. This CDR3 spans 14 amino acids. Per the germline V gene, CDR1 is MDHEN and CDR2 is SYDVKM. The CDR3 nucleotides read TGTGCCAGCAGCTGGACGGGTACCTACAATGAGCAGTTCTTC. The encoded protein is CASSWTGTYNEQFF.